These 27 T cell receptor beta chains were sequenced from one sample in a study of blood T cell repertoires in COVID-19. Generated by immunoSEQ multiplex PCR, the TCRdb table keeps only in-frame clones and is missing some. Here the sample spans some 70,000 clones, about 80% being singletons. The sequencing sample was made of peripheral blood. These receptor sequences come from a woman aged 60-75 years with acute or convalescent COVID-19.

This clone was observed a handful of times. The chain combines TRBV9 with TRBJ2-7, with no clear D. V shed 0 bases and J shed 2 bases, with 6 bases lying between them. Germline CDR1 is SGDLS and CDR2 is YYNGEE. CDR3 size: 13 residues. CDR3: CASSVGPAYEQYF. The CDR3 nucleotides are TGTGCCAGCAGCGTAGGGCCCGCCTACGAGCAGTACTTC.

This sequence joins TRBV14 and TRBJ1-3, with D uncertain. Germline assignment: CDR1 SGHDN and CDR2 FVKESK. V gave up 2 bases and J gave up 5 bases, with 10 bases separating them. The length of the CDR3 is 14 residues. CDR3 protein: CASSQSVSRNTIYF. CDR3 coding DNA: TGTGCCAGCAGCCAATCAGTCAGTCGAAACACCATATATTTT.

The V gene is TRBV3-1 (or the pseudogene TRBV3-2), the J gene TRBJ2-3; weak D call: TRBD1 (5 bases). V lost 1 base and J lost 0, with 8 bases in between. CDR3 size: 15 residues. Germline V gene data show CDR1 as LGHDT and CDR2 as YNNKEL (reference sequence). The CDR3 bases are TGTGCCAGCAGCCAAGGGACAACTAGCACAGATACGCAGTATTTT. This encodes CASSQGTTSTDTQYF.

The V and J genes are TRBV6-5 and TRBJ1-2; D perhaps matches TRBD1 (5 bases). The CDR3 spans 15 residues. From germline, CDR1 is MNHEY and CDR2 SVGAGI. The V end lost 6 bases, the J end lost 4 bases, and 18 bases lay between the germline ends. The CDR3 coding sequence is TGTGCCAGCAGCCCCCCAGGGTCTCAGGGCTATGGCTACACCTTC. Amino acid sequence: CASSPPGSQGYGYTF.

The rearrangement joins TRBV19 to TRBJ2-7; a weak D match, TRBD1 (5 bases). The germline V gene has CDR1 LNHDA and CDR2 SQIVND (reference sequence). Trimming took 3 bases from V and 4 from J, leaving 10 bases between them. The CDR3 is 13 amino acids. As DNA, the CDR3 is TGTGCCAGTAGTATCCAGGGTCGGTACGAGCAGTACTTC. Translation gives CASSIQGRYEQYF.

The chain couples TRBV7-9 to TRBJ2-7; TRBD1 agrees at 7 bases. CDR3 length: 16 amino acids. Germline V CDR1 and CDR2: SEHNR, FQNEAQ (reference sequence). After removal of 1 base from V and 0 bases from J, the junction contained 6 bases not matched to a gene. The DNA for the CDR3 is TGTGCCAGCAGCTTAGATGGGGCAGGGGGCTCCTACGAGCAGTACTTC. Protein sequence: CASSLDGAGGSYEQYF. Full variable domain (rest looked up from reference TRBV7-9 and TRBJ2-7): DTGVSQNPRHKITKRGQNVTFRCDPISEHNRLYWYRQTLGQGPEFLTYFQNEAQLEKSRLLSDRFSAERPKGSFSTLEIQRTEQGDSAMYLCASSLDGAGGSYEQYFGPGTRLTVT.

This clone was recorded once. The CDR3 is CASTTGPPAEAFF. As DNA, the CDR3 is TGTGCCAGCACTACAGGGCCCCCCGCTGAAGCTTTCTTT. The chain couples TRBV6-5 to TRBJ1-1, with D tentatively TRBD1 (6 bases). Germline V CDR1 and CDR2: MNHEY, SVGAGI. The CDR3 is 13 amino acids. V was cut by 7 bases and J by 6 bases, with 15 bases left in between.

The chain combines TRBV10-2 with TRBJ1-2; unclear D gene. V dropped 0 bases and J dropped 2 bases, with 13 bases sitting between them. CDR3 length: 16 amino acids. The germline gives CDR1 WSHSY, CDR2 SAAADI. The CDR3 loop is CASSESTARLNYGYTF. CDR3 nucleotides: TGCGCCAGCAGTGAGTCCACTGCACGGTTGAACTATGGCTACACCTTC.

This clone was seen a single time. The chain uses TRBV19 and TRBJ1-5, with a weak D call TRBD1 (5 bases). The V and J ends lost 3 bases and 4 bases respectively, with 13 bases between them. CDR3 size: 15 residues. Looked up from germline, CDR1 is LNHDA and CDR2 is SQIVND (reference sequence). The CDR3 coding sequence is TGTGCCAGTAGTATTACGGGGGGGTGGAATCAGCCCCAGCATTTT. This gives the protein CASSITGGWNQPQHF.

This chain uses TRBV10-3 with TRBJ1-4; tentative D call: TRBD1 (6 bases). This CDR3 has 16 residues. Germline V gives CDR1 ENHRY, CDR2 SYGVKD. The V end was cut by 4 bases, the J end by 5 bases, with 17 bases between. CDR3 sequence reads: CAISGGQGPKNEKLFF. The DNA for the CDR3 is TGTGCCATCAGTGGGGGGCAGGGCCCAAAGAATGAAAAACTGTTTTTT.

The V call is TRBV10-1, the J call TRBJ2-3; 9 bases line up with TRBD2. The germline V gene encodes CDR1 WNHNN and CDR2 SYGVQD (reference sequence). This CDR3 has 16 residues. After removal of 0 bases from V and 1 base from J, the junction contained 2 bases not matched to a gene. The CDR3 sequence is CASSESVAGGTDTQYF. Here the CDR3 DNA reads TGCGCCAGCAGTGAGTCGGTAGCGGGGGGCACAGATACGCAGTATTTT.

CDR3 coding DNA: TGTGCTAGTGCCTTAAGAACAGGGAAAGCTGAAGCTTTCTTT. Translated: CASALRTGKAEAFF. The chain has TRBV12-5 and TRBJ1-1; weak D call: TRBD1 (6 bases). The CDR3 runs to 14 residues. The germline gives CDR1 LGHNT, CDR2 FRNRAP. V was shortened by 7 bases and J by 6 bases, with 18 bases between the two germline ends.

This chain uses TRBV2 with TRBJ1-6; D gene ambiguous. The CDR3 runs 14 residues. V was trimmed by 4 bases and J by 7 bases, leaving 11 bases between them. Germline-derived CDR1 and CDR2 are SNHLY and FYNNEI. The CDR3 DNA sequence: TGTGCCAGCAGTGGGAGGACCGAGAATTCACCCCTCCACTTT. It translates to CASSGRTENSPLHF. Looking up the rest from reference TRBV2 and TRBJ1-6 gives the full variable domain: EPEVTQTPSHQVTQMGQEVILRCVPISNHLYFYWYRQILGQKVEFLVSFYNNEISEKSEIFDDQFSVERPDGSNFTLKIRSTKLEDSAMYFCASSGRTENSPLHFGNGTRLTVT.

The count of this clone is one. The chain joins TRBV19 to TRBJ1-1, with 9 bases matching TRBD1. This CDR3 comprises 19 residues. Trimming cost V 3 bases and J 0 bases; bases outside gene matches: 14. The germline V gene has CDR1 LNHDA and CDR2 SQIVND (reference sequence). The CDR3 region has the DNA TGTGCCAGTAGTATGGGCCCTCGGACAGGGGAGCCCATGAACACTGAAGCTTTCTTT. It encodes CASSMGPRTGEPMNTEAFF.

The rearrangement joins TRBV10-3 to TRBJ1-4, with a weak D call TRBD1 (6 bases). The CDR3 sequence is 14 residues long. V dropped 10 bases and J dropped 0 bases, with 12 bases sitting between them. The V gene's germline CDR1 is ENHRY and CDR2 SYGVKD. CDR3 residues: CATARDTTNEKLFF. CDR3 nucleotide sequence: TGTGCCACCGCCAGGGACACAACTAATGAAAAACTGTTTTTT.

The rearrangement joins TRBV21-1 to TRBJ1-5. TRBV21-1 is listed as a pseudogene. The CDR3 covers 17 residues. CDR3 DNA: TGTGCCAGCAGCAAAGTAAGGGGGGGTAGGGACAATCAGCCCCAGCATTTT. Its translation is CASSKVRGGRDNQPQHF.

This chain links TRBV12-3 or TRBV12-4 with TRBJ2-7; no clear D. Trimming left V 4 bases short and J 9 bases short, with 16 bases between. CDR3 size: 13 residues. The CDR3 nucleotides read TGTGCCAGCAGTTCCCAGGTTATCGGTGGGCAGTACTTC. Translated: CASSSQVIGGQYF.

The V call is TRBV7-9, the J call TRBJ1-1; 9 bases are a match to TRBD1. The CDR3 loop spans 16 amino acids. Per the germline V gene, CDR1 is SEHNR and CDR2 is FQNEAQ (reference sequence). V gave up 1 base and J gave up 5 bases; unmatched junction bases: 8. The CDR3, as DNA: TGTGCCAGCAGCTTAGATCCGGGACAGGGACCGACTGAAGCTTTCTTT. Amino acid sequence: CASSLDPGQGPTEAFF.

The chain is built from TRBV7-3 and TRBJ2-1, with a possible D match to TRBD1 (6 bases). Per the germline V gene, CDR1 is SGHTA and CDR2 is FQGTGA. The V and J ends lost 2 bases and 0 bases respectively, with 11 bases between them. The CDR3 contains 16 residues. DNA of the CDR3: TGTGCCAGCAGCTTATTTACAGGGAGCTCCTACAATGAGCAGTTCTTC. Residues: CASSLFTGSSYNEQFF.

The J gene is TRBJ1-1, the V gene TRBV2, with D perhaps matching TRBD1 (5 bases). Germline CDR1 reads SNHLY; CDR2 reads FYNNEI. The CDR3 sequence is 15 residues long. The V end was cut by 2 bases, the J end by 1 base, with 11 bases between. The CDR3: CASSEIGTANTEAFF. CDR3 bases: TGTGCCAGCAGTGAAATCGGGACTGCGAACACTGAAGCTTTCTTT.

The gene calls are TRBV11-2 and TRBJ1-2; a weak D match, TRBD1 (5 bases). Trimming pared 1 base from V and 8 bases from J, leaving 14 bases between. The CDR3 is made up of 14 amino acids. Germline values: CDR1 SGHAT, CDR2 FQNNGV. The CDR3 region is CASSLAPGHVGYTF. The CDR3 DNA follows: TGTGCCAGCAGCTTAGCTCCAGGACATGTAGGCTACACCTTC.

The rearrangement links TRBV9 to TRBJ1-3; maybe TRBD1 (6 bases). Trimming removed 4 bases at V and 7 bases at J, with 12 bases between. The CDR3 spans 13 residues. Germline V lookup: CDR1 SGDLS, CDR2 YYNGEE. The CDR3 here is CASSSKQGNTIYF. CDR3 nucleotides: TGTGCCAGCAGCTCCAAACAGGGCAACACCATATATTTT.

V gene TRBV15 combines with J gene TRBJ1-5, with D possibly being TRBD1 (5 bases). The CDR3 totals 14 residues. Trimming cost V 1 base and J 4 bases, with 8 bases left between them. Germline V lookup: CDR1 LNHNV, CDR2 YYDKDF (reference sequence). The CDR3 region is CATSRGTPNQPQHF. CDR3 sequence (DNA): TGTGCCACCAGCAGAGGGACACCAAATCAGCCCCAGCATTTT.

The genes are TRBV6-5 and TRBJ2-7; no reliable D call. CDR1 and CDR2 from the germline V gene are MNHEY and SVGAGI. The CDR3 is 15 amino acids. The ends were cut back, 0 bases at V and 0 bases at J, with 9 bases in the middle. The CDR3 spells CASSYSPLLSYEQYF. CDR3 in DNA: TGTGCCAGCAGTTACTCGCCACTCCTCTCCTACGAGCAGTACTTC.

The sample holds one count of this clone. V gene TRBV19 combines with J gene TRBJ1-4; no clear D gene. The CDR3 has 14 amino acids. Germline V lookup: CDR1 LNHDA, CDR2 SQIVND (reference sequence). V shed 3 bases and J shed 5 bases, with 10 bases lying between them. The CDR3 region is CASSIVSNNEKLFF. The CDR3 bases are TGTGCCAGTAGTATCGTCAGTAACAATGAAAAACTGTTTTTT.

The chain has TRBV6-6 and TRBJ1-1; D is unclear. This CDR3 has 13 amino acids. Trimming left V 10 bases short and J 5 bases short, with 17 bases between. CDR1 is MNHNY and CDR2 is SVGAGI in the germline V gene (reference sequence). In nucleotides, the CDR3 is TGTGCCAAAAGAAGGGAGAGGGAGACTGAAGCTTTCTTT. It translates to CAKRRERETEAFF.

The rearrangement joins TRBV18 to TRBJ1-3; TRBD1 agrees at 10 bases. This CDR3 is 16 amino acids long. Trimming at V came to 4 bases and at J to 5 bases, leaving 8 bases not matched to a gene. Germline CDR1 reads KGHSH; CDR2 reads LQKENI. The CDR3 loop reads CASSRTGGEGRNTIYF. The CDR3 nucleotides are TGTGCCAGCTCACGGACAGGGGGTGAAGGTCGAAACACCATATATTTT.